A single sample is the source of the 21 T cell receptor beta chains below, sequenced in a study of cytomegalovirus exposure and HLA in healthy donors. PCR amplification relied on 60 Vbeta primers (plus 13 Jbeta primers). Some clones are missing from TCRdb's copy, which holds only in-frame ones; the method was immunoSEQ multiplex PCR. The sample shows 150,000 to 200,000 clones, less than 80% of them seen only once. What was sequenced was PBMCs. Every receptor here comes from a woman aged 40 to 55 in good health and CMV-seronegative.

V and J are TRBV7-6 and TRBJ2-2; no clear D. The germline V and J ends were trimmed by 1 base and 0 bases, with 9 bases remaining between them. The CDR3 loop spans 16 amino acids. The germline V gene has CDR1 SGHVS and CDR2 FNYEAQ. The CDR3 DNA reads as TGTGCCAGCAGCTTAGTCCGCGGTGCGAACACCGGGGAGCTGTTTTTT. Encoded protein: CASSLVRGANTGELFF.

A note on this clone: The junction does not match germline at one end; this may be a read error. In DNA form, the CDR3 reads TGTTCCAGCAGCTTAAGTCACAGGGGCTCCTACAATGAGCAGTTCTTC. The encoded protein is CSSSLSHRGSYNEQFF. V gene TRBV7-9 combines with J gene TRBJ2-1; 7 bases agree with TRBD1. Germline lookup yields CDR1 SEHNR and CDR2 FQNEAQ (reference sequence). The CDR3 consists of 16 residues.

This sequence joins TRBV5-1 and TRBJ2-7; maybe TRBD2 (6 bases). The V gene lost 3 bases and the J gene lost 6 bases, with 10 bases spanning the gap. CDR1 SGHRS and CDR2 YFSETQ come from the germline V gene. The CDR3 covers 12 residues. CDR3 bases: TGCGCCAGCAGCTGGAGGGCGGGCGAGCAGTACTTC. Translated, it gives CASSWRAGEQYF.

This sequence joins TRBV6-5 and TRBJ1-1; no clear D. Looked up from germline, CDR1 is MNHEY and CDR2 is SVGAGI. This CDR3 region has 14 residues. V was clipped by 2 bases and J by 0 bases, with 7 bases between them. CDR3 sequence reads: CASSYTVLNTEAFF. The DNA of the CDR3 is TGTGCCAGCAGTTACACGGTTCTGAACACTGAAGCTTTCTTT.

In regard to this clone: The same CDR3 can be traced to other DNA sequences in this sample. The chain has TRBV19 and TRBJ2-7, with D possibly being TRBD1 (6 bases). CDR1 and CDR2 (germline): LNHDA, SQIVND (reference sequence). The CDR3 runs to 14 residues. Trimming left V 1 base short and J 2 bases short, with 9 bases between. In nucleotides, the CDR3 is TGTGCCAGTAGTATAGGTACAGGGACCTACGAGCAGTACTTC. Translation gives CASSIGTGTYEQYF.

The CDR3 nucleotides are TGTGCTAGTGGTTTGGTACCCGCGGGGCAAGGCGAAAAACTGTTTTTT. This encodes CASGLVPAGQGEKLFF. The genes are TRBV12-5 and TRBJ1-4, with D possibly matching TRBD1 (5 bases). This CDR3 has 16 amino acids. Trimming removed 0 bases from V and 8 bases from J, with 16 bases in between. Germline-derived CDR1 and CDR2 are LGHNT and FRNRAP.

The chain is built from TRBV7-2 and TRBJ2-2, with D possibly TRBD2 on 7 matching bases. Trimming left V 5 bases short and J 4 bases short, with 14 bases between. Germline V CDR1 and CDR2: SGHTA, FQGNSA. This CDR3 is 15 amino acids long. In DNA form, the CDR3 reads TGTGCCAGCAGCCCCGGGGGGCAGGGCACCGGGGAGCTGTTTTTT. This codes for CASSPGGQGTGELFF.

V gene TRBV7-2 combines with J gene TRBJ2-7; the match to TRBD2 covers 7 bases. J lost 5 bases, V lost 0 bases, and 13 bases had no gene match. Germline-derived CDR1 and CDR2 are SGHTA and FQGNSA. The CDR3 extends over 17 amino acids. CDR3 nucleotide sequence: TGTGCCAGCAGCTTAGCTGAGTGGGCGGGAGCTGGCCACGAGCAGTACTTC. This codes for CASSLAEWAGAGHEQYF.

The rearrangement links TRBV27 to TRBJ2-7; 9 nucleotides match TRBD1. V trimming: 2 bases; J trimming: 2 bases; junction bases outside the gene matches: 4. Germline V gene lookup returns CDR1 MNHEY and CDR2 SMNVEV (reference sequence). This CDR3 comprises 15 residues. The CDR3 DNA follows: TGTGCCAGCAGTTTAGGGACAGGGTGGGCCTACGAGCAGTACTTC. It encodes CASSLGTGWAYEQYF.

The chain uses TRBV2 and TRBJ2-7, with D possibly TRBD2 on 5 matching bases. V was clipped by 4 bases and J by 2 bases, with 12 bases between them. There are 14 residues in the CDR3. Germline CDR1 reads SNHLY; CDR2 reads FYNNEI. The CDR3 loop is CASSVRTGAYEQYF. CDR3 nucleotides: TGTGCCAGCAGTGTAAGGACTGGAGCCTACGAGCAGTACTTC.

This chain joins TRBV5-8 and TRBJ1-1; D not certain. The ends were cut back, 1 base at V and 10 bases at J, with 14 bases in the middle. The CDR3 runs to 13 residues. Germline V lookup: CDR1 SGHTS, CDR2 YDEGEE. The CDR3 protein is CASSLREGRGAFF. CDR3 in DNA: TGTGCCAGCAGCTTGAGGGAAGGACGGGGAGCTTTCTTT.

This clone was counted once. The chain has TRBV20-1 and TRBJ1-1, with a weak D call TRBD1 (5 bases). V dropped 3 bases and J dropped 7 bases, with 9 bases sitting between them. CDR1 and CDR2 from the germline V gene are DFQATT and SNEGSKA (reference sequence). This CDR3 comprises 11 residues. The CDR3 nucleotides are TGCAGTGCTAGCCAGGGTTTTGAAGCTTTCTTT. As protein: CSASQGFEAFF.

The chain employs TRBV28 and TRBJ2-1; 8 nucleotides agree with TRBD2. The CDR3 covers 16 residues. V shed 7 bases, J shed 1 base, and the junction held 9 bases outside the gene matches. Germline V CDR1 and CDR2: MDHEN, SYDVKM. In nucleotides, the CDR3 is TGTGCCAGCAAAACGGGACGGGGGGGTTCCTACAATGAGCAGTTCTTC. Translated, it gives CASKTGRGGSYNEQFF.

J is TRBJ2-7 and V is TRBV9, with D possibly matching TRBD2 (5 bases). CDR3 length: 15 residues. Germline CDR1 is SGDLS and CDR2 is YYNGEE. V was trimmed by 0 bases and J by 3 bases, leaving 13 bases between them. Here the CDR3 reads CASSVESGDLYEQYF. Here the CDR3 DNA reads TGTGCCAGCAGCGTAGAAAGCGGTGATCTCTACGAGCAGTACTTC.

The chain links TRBV4-3 to TRBJ2-7; 8 bases match TRBD2. CDR3 length: 16 amino acids. CDR1 and CDR2 (germline): LGHNA, YSLEER. Unmatched junction bases numbered 15, after V lost 4 bases and J lost 7 bases. Written as DNA, the CDR3 is TGCGCCAGCAGCCCTCGGGGGGGCCCGTCGGTGGGGGAGCAGTACTTC. The encoded protein is CASSPRGGPSVGEQYF.

The rearrangement uses TRBV6-5 and TRBJ2-1; the D is unclear. Germline CDR1 and CDR2: MNHEY and SVGAGI. There are 14 residues in the CDR3. Trimming shortened V by 8 bases and J by 0 bases, and 11 bases separated the two germline ends. CDR3 protein: CASGWRSSYNEQFF. The CDR3 region has the DNA TGTGCCAGCGGGTGGCGGTCCTCCTACAATGAGCAGTTCTTC.

This clone was recorded only once. One end of the junction varies from germline; a read error may be responsible. The CDR3 reads CASSLGAQETQYF. As DNA, the CDR3 is TGTGCTAGCAGCTTGGGGGCCCAAGAGACCCAGTACTTC. This sequence joins TRBV7-7 and TRBJ2-5; tentatively, D is TRBD1 (6 bases). The CDR3 extends over 13 amino acids. Germline V gene lookup returns CDR1 SSHAT and CDR2 FNYEAQ (reference sequence).

This rearrangement joins TRBV7-9 to TRBJ2-1, with a tentative D call TRBD2 (6 bases). Germline assignment: CDR1 SEHNR and CDR2 FQNEAQ (reference sequence). The CDR3 runs 15 residues. V was pared by 2 bases and J by 7 bases, with 15 bases between. The CDR3 region has the DNA TGTGCCAGCAGCTTATTGGGTGGCAGCGGGAATGAGCAGTTCTTC. It codes for CASSLLGGSGNEQFF.

J is TRBJ2-7 and V is TRBV5-4; D possibly corresponds to TRBD1 (6 bases). The CDR3 runs 15 residues. Trimming took 6 bases from V and 7 from J, leaving 23 bases between them. Germline V gives CDR1 SGHNT, CDR2 YYREEE (reference sequence). The DNA for the CDR3 is TGTGCCAGCAACCCACCCGGGACAAGAAACGGGGAGCAGTACTTC. It specifies CASNPPGTRNGEQYF.

V gene TRBV6-1 combines with J gene TRBJ2-5; 11 bases fit TRBD2. The germline V gene encodes CDR1 MNHNS and CDR2 SASEGT. V trimming: 4 bases; J trimming: 1 base; junction bases outside the gene matches: 5. CDR3 length: 16 amino acids. This CDR3 reads CASSVLLAGVQETQYF. DNA for the CDR3: TGTGCCAGCAGTGTGCTACTAGCGGGGGTCCAAGAGACCCAGTACTTC.

This chain uses TRBV6-5 with TRBJ2-3, with 13 bases aligning to TRBD2. Germline-derived CDR1 and CDR2 are MNHEY and SVGAGI. The CDR3 is 16 residues long. V gave up 2 bases and J gave up 6 bases; unmatched junction bases: 5. The CDR3 DNA follows: TGTGCCAGCAGTTACACACTAGCGGGAGGGTCGGATACGCAGTATTTT. It is translated as CASSYTLAGGSDTQYF.